Listed here are 18 T cell receptor beta chains from one sample, sequenced in a study of blood T cells in healthy people across ages. A sample-barcoded 5' primer and a J-beta primer mix were used in a second PCR of roughly 7 to 12 cycles. TCRdb recomputed calls from the 5' RACE reads with MiXCR, one row per CDR3 protein. Of 600,000 to 900,000 distinct CDR3 sequences listed, roughly 26% are singletons. A further study also used this sample, focusing on T cells of mothers and their children.

Source material: blood. All receptors derive from a boy between 5 and 17 years old in good health.

This clonotype was seen only a few times. The gene calls are TRBV11-2 and TRBJ2-5; no clear D. The closer fit of TRBJ2-7 to the DNA end suggests the J call may be wrong. The CDR3 has 14 amino acids. Germline CDR1 SGHAT, CDR2 FQNNGV. CDR3 region: CASSPQGRRYEQYF. CDR3 coding DNA: TGTGCCAGCAGCCCCCAAGGTCGTAGGTACGAGCAGTACTTC.

The J gene is TRBJ2-7, the V gene TRBV4-2; a possible D gene is TRBD2 (5 bases). Trimming pared 1 base from V and 5 bases from J, leaving 18 bases between. The CDR3 has 16 amino acids. The V gene's germline CDR1 is LGHNA and CDR2 YNFKEQ. CDR3 DNA sequence: TGTGCCAGCAGCCAAGTAGCGCATGAGAGGGTCCACGAGCAGTACTTC. Translation gives CASSQVAHERVHEQYF.

This clonotype was seen once. This chain uses TRBV5-1 with TRBJ1-3; D is uncertain. This CDR3 is built from 14 residues. V shed 4 bases and J shed 0 bases, with 8 bases lying between them. Per the germline V gene, CDR1 is SGHRS and CDR2 is YFSETQ. CDR3 sequence (DNA): TGCGCCAGCAGCGCCGGTACCTCTGGAAACACCATATATTTT. This gives the protein CASSAGTSGNTIYF.

This clonotype has just a few counts. The chain recombines TRBV12-3 or TRBV12-4 with TRBJ1-5, with D uncertain. With 6 bases removed from V and 4 bases from J, the gap between germline ends came to 16 bases. The CDR3 has 15 residues. The CDR3 DNA follows: TGTGCCAGCAGCTTCATGACCGTTGGGAATCAGCCCCAGCATTTT. Translated, it gives CASSFMTVGNQPQHF.

The chain has TRBV9 and TRBJ1-3, with a possible D match to TRBD1 (5 bases). CDR3 length equals 13 residues. In germline, CDR1 is SGDLS, CDR2 YYNGEE. Trimming removed 4 bases at V and 4 bases at J, with 9 bases between. CDR3 amino acids: CASSSRQGNTIYF. DNA for the CDR3: TGTGCCAGCAGCTCCCGACAGGGAAACACCATATATTTT.

This clonotype was recorded once. One junction end disagrees with the germline gene, perhaps due to a read error. J is TRBJ1-3 and V is TRBV2, with D unresolved. The V gene's germline CDR1 is SNHLY and CDR2 FYNNEI. This CDR3 contains 13 residues. The CDR3 loop is CASSSNSGNTVYF. CDR3 DNA sequence: TGTGCCAGCAGTTCAAACTCTGGAAACACCGTATATTTT.

The chain uses TRBV20-1 and TRBJ2-7, with D hard to call. The CDR3 consists of 15 residues. V was shortened by 0 bases and J by 7 bases, with 19 bases between the two germline ends. Per the germline V gene, CDR1 is DFQATT and CDR2 is SNEGSKA (reference sequence). The CDR3 region is CSARDLLSVSPEQYF. CDR3 sequence (DNA): TGCAGTGCTAGAGATTTGCTTTCAGTTAGCCCTGAGCAGTACTTC.

The chain combines TRBV5-1 with TRBJ2-5; D may match TRBD1 or TRBD2 (5 bases each). The germline V and J ends were trimmed by 6 bases and 2 bases, with 14 bases remaining between them. This CDR3 has 14 residues. Germline values: CDR1 SGHRS, CDR2 YFSETQ. The CDR3 nucleotides read TGCGCCAGCAACCCCGGGGCAGTACAAGAGACCCAGTACTTC. The encoded protein is CASNPGAVQETQYF.

For the CDR3, the DNA is TGTGCCAGCAGCCTCAACCAGGGCCCCAACTACAATGAGCAGTTCTTC. It translates to CASSLNQGPNYNEQFF. The J gene is TRBJ2-7, the V gene TRBV11-2; a weak D match, TRBD1 (5 bases). The J call may not be correct, given that the DNA end is closer to TRBJ2-1. The CDR3 extends over 16 amino acids. The germline gives CDR1 SGHAT, CDR2 FQNNGV.

The genes are TRBV9 and TRBJ2-4; weak D call: TRBD2 (7 bases). The V end was cut by 0 bases, the J end by 0 bases, with 16 bases between. CDR3 length equals 18 residues. Germline V lookup: CDR1 SGDLS, CDR2 YYNGEE. CDR3 sequence reads: CASSVAASGGLAKNIQYF. CDR3 DNA sequence: TGTGCCAGCAGCGTAGCTGCCTCGGGGGGCCTAGCCAAAAACATTCAGTACTTC. Using reference TRBV9 and TRBJ2-4 for the parts outside the CDR3, the full variable domain is DSGVTQTPKHLITATGQRVTLRCSPRSGDLSVYWYQQSLDQGLQFLIQYYNGEERAKGNILERFSAQQFPDLHSELNLSSLELGDSALYFCASSVAASGGLAKNIQYFGAGTRLSVL.

The chain links TRBV2 to TRBJ2-5; 7 nucleotides match TRBD1. This CDR3 comprises 14 residues. Germline loops: CDR1 SNHLY, CDR2 FYNNEI. Germline trimming cut 4 bases from V and 3 bases from J; bases unmatched to any gene: 5. As DNA, the CDR3 is TGTGCCAGCAGTGGGGAGACAGGGAAAGAGACCCAGTACTTC. Translation gives CASSGETGKETQYF.

This clonotype has a handful of counts. The chain uses TRBV9 and TRBJ1-2; tentative D call: TRBD1 (5 bases). Germline CDR1 reads SGDLS; CDR2 reads YYNGEE. The length of the CDR3 is 15 residues. V lost 4 bases to trimming and J lost 2 bases, with 15 bases between them. The CDR3 spells CASSTQGLTNYGYTF. As DNA, the CDR3 is TGTGCCAGCAGCACCCAGGGACTGACAAACTATGGCTACACCTTC. Full variable domain (remainder filled in from reference TRBV9 and TRBJ1-2): DSGVTQTPKHLITATGQRVTLRCSPRSGDLSVYWYQQSLDQGLQFLIQYYNGEERAKGNILERFSAQQFPDLHSELNLSSLELGDSALYFCASSTQGLTNYGYTFGSGTRLTVV.

This clonotype appeared many times. V gene TRBV3-1 combines with J gene TRBJ1-2, with D tentatively TRBD1 (6 bases). CDR3 length: 13 amino acids. Trimming took 0 bases from V and 4 from J, leaving 6 bases between them. Germline CDR1 is LGHDT and CDR2 is YNNKEL (reference sequence). The CDR3 region is CASSQDRGYGYTF. The DNA of the CDR3 is TGTGCCAGCAGCCAAGACAGGGGCTATGGCTACACCTTC.

This rearrangement joins TRBV4-1 to TRBJ1-3, with TRBD1 matching 11 bases. The CDR3 is 15 residues long. In germline, CDR1 is MGHRA, CDR2 YSYEKL. The junction had 2 bases not matched to a gene; V was cut back by 4 bases and J by 3 bases. Here the CDR3 DNA reads TGCGCCAGCAGCCCGGACAGGGGGCTTGGAAACACCATATATTTT. Encoded protein: CASSPDRGLGNTIYF.

This chain connects TRBV30 to TRBJ2-3, with 7 bases aligning to TRBD2. The CDR3 is 14 amino acids. From germline, CDR1 is GTSNPN and CDR2 SVGIG (reference sequence). Trimming cost V 4 bases and J 3 bases; bases outside gene matches: 7. The DNA of the CDR3 is TGTGCCTGGATCGCTCGGGGAGGGACAGATACGCAGTATTTT. This codes for CAWIARGGTDTQYF. The complete variable domain, with remaining parts taken from reference TRBV30 and TRBJ2-3, reads SQTIHQWPATLVQPVGSPLSLECTVEGTSNPNLYWYRQAAGRGLQLLFYSVGIGQISSEVPQNLSASRPQDRQFILSSKKLLLSDSGFYLCAWIARGGTDTQYFGPGTRLTVL.

This clonotype was seen ten or more times. The junction departs from the called germline gene at one end, perhaps through a read error. V and J are TRBV12-3 or TRBV12-4 and TRBJ2-7; D not certain. The CDR3 loop spans 11 amino acids. CDR3 sequence: CASSPGVEQYF. The CDR3 nucleotides read TGCGCCAGCAGTCCTGGGGTCGAGCAGTACTTC.

This clonotype was observed once. This chain links TRBV6-5 with TRBJ2-5, with D perhaps TRBD2 (6 bases). The J call may be faulty, since TRBJ2-1 better matches the DNA end. Germline V gene data show CDR1 as MNHEY and CDR2 as SVGAGI. CDR3 size: 15 residues. CDR3 amino acids: CASRTGGTTNNEQFF. The DNA of the CDR3 is TGTGCCAGCCGCACTGGGGGGACGACCAACAATGAGCAGTTCTTC.

V and J are TRBV3-1 and TRBJ1-5, with TRBD1 matching 8 bases. The CDR3 length is 15 residues. Per germline, CDR1 LGHDT and CDR2 YNNKEL (reference sequence). The V and J ends lost 5 bases and 3 bases, in that order; junction bases with no gene match: 6. The CDR3 spells CASSSGQAVNQPQHF. The DNA of the CDR3 is TGTGCCAGCAGCTCGGGACAGGCGGTCAATCAGCCCCAGCATTTT.